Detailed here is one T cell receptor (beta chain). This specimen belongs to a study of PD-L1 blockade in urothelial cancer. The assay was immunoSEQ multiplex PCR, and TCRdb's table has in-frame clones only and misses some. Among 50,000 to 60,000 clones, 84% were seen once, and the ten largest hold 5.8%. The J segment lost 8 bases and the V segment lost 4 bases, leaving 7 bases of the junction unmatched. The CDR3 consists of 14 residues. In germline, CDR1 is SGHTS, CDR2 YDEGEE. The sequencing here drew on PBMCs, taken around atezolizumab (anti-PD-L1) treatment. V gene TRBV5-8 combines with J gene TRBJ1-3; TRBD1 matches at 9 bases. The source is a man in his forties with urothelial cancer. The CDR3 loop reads CASSGGTGQDTIYF. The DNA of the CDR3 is TGTGCCAGCAGCGGAGGGACAGGGCAGGACACCATATATTTT. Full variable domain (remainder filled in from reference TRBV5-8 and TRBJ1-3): EAGVTQSPTHLIKTRGQQATLRCSPISGHTSVYWYQQALGLGLQFLLWYDEGEERNRGNFPPRFSGRQFPNYSSELNVNALELEDSALYLCASSGGTGQDTIYFGEGSWLTVV.